The T cell receptor (beta chain) under discussion was sequenced for a study of technical replicates of blood from a few donors. This table comes from immunoSEQ multiplex PCR, and its TCRdb copy is limited to in-frame clones, with some not included. The sample records 65,000 to 80,000 clones, 95% to 99% being singletons. The CDR3 contains 14 residues. V lost 0 bases, J lost 2 bases, and 8 bases lay in between. Looked up from germline, CDR1 is SGHRS and CDR2 is YFSETQ. The TCR sequence derives from a human donor in good health. The chain carries TRBV5-1 and TRBJ1-2; D remains unclear. Sample: T cells isolated from PBMCs. CDR3 sequence (DNA): TGCGCCAGCAGCTTGGGGCAGGTCAACTATGGCTACACCTTC. Protein: CASSLGQVNYGYTF.